This record looks at one TCR beta chain sequence and its context. The Seattle patients joined while their infection was active and were tracked longitudinally afterward. Here immunoSEQ multiplex PCR was the method, and the copy in TCRdb shows in-frame clones only, minus some. The data hold about 150,000 clones, with roughly nine tenths observed a single time. These data belong to a study of blood T cell repertoires in COVID-19. V shed 2 bases and J shed 2 bases, with 6 bases lying between them. Germline V gives CDR1 LNHDA, CDR2 SQIVND (reference sequence). This CDR3 is 13 amino acids long. This clonotype was obtained from a human donor with COVID-19, enrolled during active disease. The donor label of this sample is uncertain. The chain recombines TRBV19 with TRBJ1-2; D not certain. What was sequenced was peripheral blood. The CDR3: CASSIYENYGYTF. The CDR3 nucleotides read TGTGCCAGTAGTATATATGAGAACTATGGCTACACCTTC.